The clone carrying this TCR beta chain was seen a few times. The antigen is not known. The CDR3 consists of 15 residues. V lost 0 bases to trimming and J lost 5 bases, with 14 bases between them. Germline V gene data show CDR1 as SGHRS and CDR2 as YFSETQ. These data come from a study of response to subunit inactivated influenza vaccine. Findings and caveats of the study: The authors put forward the suggestion that each seasonal influenza vaccination may bring in only a limited number of new T cells.

TCRdb redid the calling of the RT-PCR reads with MiXCR, one entry per CDR3 protein. The table lists about half a million distinct CDR3 sequences, around 25% of them singletons. This clonotype was obtained from a man aged 45-65 years who received an inactivated influenza vaccine. The sample was CD4+ T cells sorted from PBMCs, taken 5 days after vaccination. The chain couples TRBV5-1 to TRBJ1-1; D possibly corresponds to TRBD1 (5 bases). The CDR3 DNA sequence: TGCGCCAGCAGCTTGGCACAGCGGAGGGGTACTGAAGCTTTCTTT. This codes for CASSLAQRRGTEAFF. Filled out from reference TRBV5-1 and TRBJ1-1, the complete variable domain reads KAGVTQTPRYLIKTRGQQVTLSCSPISGHRSVSWYQQTPGQGLQFLFEYFSETQRNKGNFPGRFSGRQFSNSRSEMNVSTLELGDSALYLCASSLAQRRGTEAFFGQGTRLTVV.